This T cell receptor beta chain was found in a study of T cell repertoires in cytomegalovirus infection. TCRdb recomputed calls from the reads with MiXCR, one row per CDR3 protein. The sample has around 490,000 distinct CDR3 sequences, around 27% seen once. This clonotype was observed a handful of times. CDR1 is MDHEN and CDR2 is SYDVKM in the germline V gene. V shed 6 bases and J 6 bases; nucleotides not matched to a gene: 9. CDR3 length: 14 residues. The sequence derives from a human donor in good health (CMV status not recorded). Some clones in this sample may be carry-over from other donors' samples. J is TRBJ2-7 and V is TRBV28; 9 nucleotides align to TRBD1. The sequencing sample was made of PBMCs. The DNA for the CDR3 is TGTGCCAGCAGCTCCGGGACAGGGACGGGCGAGCAGTACTTC. Protein product: CASSSGTGTGEQYF.